This TCR delta chain is from a study of Vδ1+ human thymocytes. Thymocytes were sorted as CD3+ TCRVdelta1+ TCRVdelta2- after alphabeta T cell depletion. Between about 97% and 99.6% of sorted thymocytes were Vdelta1+. This CDR3 spans 20 amino acids. V was clipped by 3 bases and J by 7 bases; unmatched bases: 20. The germline gives CDR1 TSWWSYY, CDR2 QGS. On this clone: Its antigen is unknown. The same CDR3 can be traced to other DNA sequences in this sample.

The template was reverse-transcribed extracted RNA. The CDR3 regions were amplified by multiplex PCR from V-gene primers to a constant-region primer. TCRdb re-called the multiplex PCR reads through CATT. The table has about 75,000 delta-chain clones, approximately 37% seen once. Study results and caveats: Donors shared many TRG clonotypes but few TRD clonotypes. Unlike peripheral blood Vdelta1+ controls, thymic delta-chain sequences included roughly 22% Vdelta2 and few Vdelta3. Highly polyclonal TRG and TRD repertoires with Gaussian CDR3 length distributions appeared in thymus.

The sequence came from a boy younger than two who had congenital heart surgery. The specimen was Vdelta1+ gamma-delta thymocytes from the thymus. Subset indicated: FACS-sorted CD3+ TCRalphabeta- TCRVdelta1+ TCRVdelta2- thymocytes. The gene calls are TRDV1 and TRDJ1, with 13 bases fitting TRDD3. The CDR3 coding sequence is TGTGCTCTTGGGGAGCCCCTTCTACTCAGTACTGGGGGATACGCGGGTAAACTCATCTTT. This translates into CALGEPLLLSTGGYAGKLIF.